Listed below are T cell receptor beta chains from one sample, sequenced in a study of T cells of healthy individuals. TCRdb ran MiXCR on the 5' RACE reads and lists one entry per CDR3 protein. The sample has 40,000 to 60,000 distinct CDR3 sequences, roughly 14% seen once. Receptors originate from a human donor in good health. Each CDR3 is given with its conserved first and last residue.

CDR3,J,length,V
CASSYGSPPGYTF,TRBJ1-2,13,TRBV6-2/TRBV6-3
CASSSTPEAFF,TRBJ1-1,11,TRBV7-9
CASSGGQGDDTGELFF,TRBJ2-2,16,TRBV7-9
CASSQDLYVSETQYF,TRBJ2-5,15,TRBV14
CASSLGLSSTSPGGTEAFF,TRBJ1-1,19,TRBV13
CASSLSSGYQETQYF,TRBJ2-5,15,TRBV7-2
CAISPGSYEQYF,TRBJ2-7,12,TRBV10-3
CASSQDLYVTEAFF,TRBJ1-1,14,TRBV14
CATSDGAESNTEAFF,TRBJ1-1,15,TRBV24-1
CASSPMAGGNQPQHF,TRBJ1-5,15,TRBV7-2
CAWSVPGQGMETQYF,TRBJ2-5,15,TRBV30
CSAHGGRNQPQHF,TRBJ1-5,13,TRBV20-1
CASSPGQGSYEQYF,TRBJ2-7,14,TRBV4-1
CASQRGAGELFF,TRBJ2-2,12,TRBV9
CASGDQGLKETQYF,TRBJ2-5,14,TRBV12-5
CASSPPGQGAYTEAFF,TRBJ1-1,16,TRBV9
CASALGRREQETQYF,TRBJ2-5,15,TRBV7-9
CSARDMGGRASSGELFF,TRBJ2-2,17,TRBV20-1
CASSLEPTNQPQHF,TRBJ1-5,14,TRBV5-1
CASGHAPDTEAFF,TRBJ1-1,13,TRBV12-5
CASSFPGGYGYTF,TRBJ1-2,13,TRBV12-3/TRBV12-4
CASSGTGAVYGYTF,TRBJ1-2,14,TRBV12-3/TRBV12-4
CASRGTYFQYF,TRBJ2-4,11,TRBV2
CASTQSWTPETQYF,TRBJ2-5,14,TRBV12-3/TRBV12-4
CASGRISGSYEQYF,TRBJ2-7,14,TRBV2
CSASSLAGYEQYF,TRBJ2-7,13,TRBV20-1
CASSQIFGTQYF,TRBJ2-5,12,TRBV3-1
CATSDRDLGKLFF,TRBJ1-4,13,TRBV15
CASSQGRGRNEQYF,TRBJ2-7,14,TRBV6-5
CASSLSQQTQYF,TRBJ2-5,12,TRBV28
CSASPSPGLGPEQYF,TRBJ2-7,15,TRBV20-1
CASSPAGLNVLTF,TRBJ2-6,13,TRBV18